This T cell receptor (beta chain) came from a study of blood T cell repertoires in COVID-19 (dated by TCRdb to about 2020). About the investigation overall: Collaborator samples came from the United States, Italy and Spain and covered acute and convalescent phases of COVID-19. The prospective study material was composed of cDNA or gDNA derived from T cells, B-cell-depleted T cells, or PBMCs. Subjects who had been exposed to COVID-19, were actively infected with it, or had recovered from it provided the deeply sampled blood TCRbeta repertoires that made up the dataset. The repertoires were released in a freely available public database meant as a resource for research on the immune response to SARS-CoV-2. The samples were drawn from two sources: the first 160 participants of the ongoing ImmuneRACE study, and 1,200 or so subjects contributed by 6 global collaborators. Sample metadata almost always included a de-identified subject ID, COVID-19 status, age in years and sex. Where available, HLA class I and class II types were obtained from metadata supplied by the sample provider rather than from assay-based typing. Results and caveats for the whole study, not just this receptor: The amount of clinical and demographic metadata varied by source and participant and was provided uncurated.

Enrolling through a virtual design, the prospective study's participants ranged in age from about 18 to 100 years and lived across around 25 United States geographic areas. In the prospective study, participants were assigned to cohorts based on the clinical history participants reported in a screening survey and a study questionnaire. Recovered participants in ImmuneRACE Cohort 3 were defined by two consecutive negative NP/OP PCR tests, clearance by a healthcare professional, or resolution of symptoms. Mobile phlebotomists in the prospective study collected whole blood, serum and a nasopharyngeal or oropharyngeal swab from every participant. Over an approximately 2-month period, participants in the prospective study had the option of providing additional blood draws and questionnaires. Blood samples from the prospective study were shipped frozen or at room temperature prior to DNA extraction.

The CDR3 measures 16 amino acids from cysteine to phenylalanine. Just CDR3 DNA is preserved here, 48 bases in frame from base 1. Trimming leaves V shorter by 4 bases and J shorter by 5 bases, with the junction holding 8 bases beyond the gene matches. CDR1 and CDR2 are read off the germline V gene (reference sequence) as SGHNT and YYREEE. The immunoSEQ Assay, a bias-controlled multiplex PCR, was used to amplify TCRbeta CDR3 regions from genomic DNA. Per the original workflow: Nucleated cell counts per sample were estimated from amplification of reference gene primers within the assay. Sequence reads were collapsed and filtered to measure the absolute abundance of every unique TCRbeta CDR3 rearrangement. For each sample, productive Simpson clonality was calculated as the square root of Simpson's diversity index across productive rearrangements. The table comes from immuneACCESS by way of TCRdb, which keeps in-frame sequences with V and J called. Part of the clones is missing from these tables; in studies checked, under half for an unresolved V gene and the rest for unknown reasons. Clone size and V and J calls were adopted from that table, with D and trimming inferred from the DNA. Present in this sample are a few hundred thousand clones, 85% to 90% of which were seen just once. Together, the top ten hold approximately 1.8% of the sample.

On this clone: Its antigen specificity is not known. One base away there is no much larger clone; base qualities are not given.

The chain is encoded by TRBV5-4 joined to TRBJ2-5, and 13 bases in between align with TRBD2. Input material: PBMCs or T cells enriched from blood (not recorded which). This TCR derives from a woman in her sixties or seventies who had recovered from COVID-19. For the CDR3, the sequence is CASSPGLAGTRETQYF. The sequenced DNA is TGTGCCAGCAGCCCGGGACTAGCGGGGACCAGGGAGACCCAGTACTTC. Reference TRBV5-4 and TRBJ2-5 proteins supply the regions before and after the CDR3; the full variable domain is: ETGVTQSPTHLIKTRGQQVTLRCSSQSGHNTVSWYQQALGQGPQFIFQYYREEENGRGNFPPRFSGLQFPNYSSELNVNALELDDSALYLCASSPGLAGTRETQYFGPGTRLLVL.